This T cell receptor (beta chain) emerged from a study of cytomegalovirus exposure and HLA in healthy donors (dated by TCRdb to between 2016 and 2019). With respect to the entire study: According to a later analysis, one platform produced both the roughly 110 validation repertoires and the 550 to 800 repertoires of the first cohort. The study was designed to test whether signatures of past pathogen exposure could be identified by cataloging public T cell receptors. A separate validation cohort of approximately 130 different subjects was used in addition to the 666-subject first cohort. The study combined high-throughput TCR immunosequencing, statistical association of individual TCRs with disease status, and machine learning to predict cytomegalovirus infection status. Study-wide findings and limitations: The classifier was reported to diagnose cytomegalovirus status with high specificity and sensitivity in both the original and validation cohorts. A later analysis found that TCRs clustered in the first cohort also tended to co-occur in the 120 validation repertoires, with 94% of cluster scores above 0. A later analysis had no HLA typing for the validation cohort, so co-occurrence there was scored across all 110 or so repertoires. A total of 164 TCR beta chains were listed by the study as associated with cytomegalovirus. A few of the identified cytomegalovirus-associated TCR beta chains were confirmed in vitro to be specific for cytomegalovirus antigens. Most TCR sequences were seen in very few donors, while some public TCRs were found in many individuals. According to the authors, the approach could potentially be generalized to other disease states and immunological phenotypes.

The CDR3 spans 13 residues, from the cysteine through the phenylalanine. The CDR3 DNA has 39 bases and is translated from base 1. V is clipped by 2 bases and J by 12 bases, and the sequence between their germline boundaries is 17 bases long. CDR1 GTSNPN and CDR2 SVGIG are derived from the germline V gene (reference sequence). The donors belonged to the validation cohort of around 130 subjects, which was separate from the roughly 700-subject first cohort. Library preparation was by the immunoSEQ multiplex PCR assay. On the study's bioinformatics: A statistical classification framework was built for diagnosing cytomegalovirus status from the catalog of TCR beta chain sequences. The immuneACCESS repertoire file appears here via TCRdb, limited to in-frame rearrangements. These files lack a portion of the clones; in checked studies, under half of the deficit traces to unresolved V genes, and the cause of the others is not known. The V and J calls and clone size come from that table; D and trimming were worked out from the DNA. Present in this sample are approximately 160,000 clones, less than 95% of which were seen just once. Around 3% of the sample lies in the top ten.

In regard to this clone: No antigen is known for it. Base qualities are not at hand, and no much larger clone is one base apart.

This receptor chain uses TRBV30 and TRBJ2-1; no confident D gene assignment can be made. The sequence derives from a woman aged 18-30 years in good health and CMV-seropositive. The sample taken for sequencing was PBMCs. The CDR3 protein: CAWSLEPKERQFF. The DNA is TGTGCCTGGAGTTTGGAGCCAAAGGAGAGGCAGTTCTTC.